This TCR beta chain was identified during a study of blood T cell repertoires in COVID-19. Study information: Sources were T cells, B-cell-depleted T cells, or PBMCs; the material itself was cDNA or gDNA.

Produced via immunoSEQ multiplex PCR; TCRdb's table is partial and in-frame only. The sample consists of over 200,000 clones, approximately 86% of them appearing once. The CDR3 sequence is 15 residues long. Germline V gives CDR1 SGDLS, CDR2 YYNGEE. V gave up 4 bases and J gave up 4 bases; unmatched junction bases: 6. The source material was peripheral blood. The receptor comes from a man between 40 and 49 years old who had recovered from COVID-19. The rearrangement joins TRBV9 to TRBJ2-3, with TRBD1 matching over 10 bases. CDR3 amino acids: CASSSSGTGADTQYF. The CDR3 DNA follows: TGTGCCAGCAGCTCCTCCGGGACAGGGGCAGATACGCAGTATTTT.